This T cell receptor (beta chain) was sequenced during a study of T cells in Graves' hyperthyroidism and ophthalmopathy. Whole-study findings and limits: The majority of expanded thyroid clonotypes above 0.001 also appeared in blood. Stable hyperthyroidism and ophthalmopathy were separated using 13 V-J signatures.

The CDR3 is 16 amino acids. With 1 base removed from V and 1 base from J, the gap between germline ends came to 13 bases. CDR1 is LGHDT, CDR2 YNNKEL, per germline (reference sequence). The TCR beta CDR3 regions underwent amplification using RNA transcripts as the source. Initially, a first-round RT-PCR of the TCR CDR3 employed the HTBI primer set. MiXCR, applied by TCRdb to the multiplex PCR reads, yields one record per CDR3 protein. This table holds hundreds of thousands of distinct CDR3 sequences, 12% to 15% found once. This clonotype has a count of ten or more. The antigen remains undetermined. PBMCs came from more than 9.5 ml fresh peripheral blood.

Sequences were obtained from blood. The V call is TRBV3-1, the J call TRBJ2-5; D is perhaps TRBD2 (5 bases). The sequence came from a woman aged 40 to 50 with Graves' hyperthyroidism. The CDR3, as DNA: TGTGCCAGCAGCCAAGGTCTGACGGGGATCCAAGAGACCCAGTACTTC. The encoded protein is CASSQGLTGIQETQYF.